What follows is one TCR beta chain and its context. The antigen remains unidentified. The time point: less than 15 months of natalizumab therapy. The assay was run at survey level. Assay: immunoSEQ multiplex PCR; the TCRdb copy retains only in-frame clones and omits some. This table holds about 30,000 clones, almost 90% found once. This record belongs to a study of multiple sclerosis patients with progressive multifocal leukoencephalopathy. Study conclusions and caveats: Before and during natalizumab, the clones expanded at PML already existed. Less diverse TRB repertoires were suggested in most PML patients.

This CDR3 has 19 residues. From germline, CDR1 is LGHNA and CDR2 YSLEER. The genes are TRBV4-3 and TRBJ2-5, with 16 bases identical to TRBD2. The last part of the DNA fits TRBJ2-7 better; the J call may be wrong. The TCR originated in a human donor with multiple sclerosis. The sample in question was PBMCs, obtained from a patient treated with natalizumab. CDR3 DNA: TGCGCCAGCAGCCAAGATAGGGGACTAGCGGGGGGGCAGACCTACGAGCAGTACTTC. Encoded protein: CASSQDRGLAGGQTYEQYF.